The T cell receptor beta chain described here comes from a study of T-cell reconstitution after alpha-beta-depleted transplantation in children. During its preparation, the TCRbeta library received unique molecular identifiers. From the PCR reads, TCRdb called clonotypes with MiXCR, one entry per CDR3 protein. The data show around 400,000 distinct CDR3 sequences, around 9.9% seen once. This clonotype has just a few counts. V lost 0 bases and J lost 2, with 29 bases in between. This CDR3 is 21 amino acids long. The germline CDR1 and CDR2 sequences are DFQATT and SNEGSKA (reference sequence). This clonotype was sampled from a human donor who donated a stem cell graft to a child with acute myeloid leukemia. The sequences come from PBMCs from the stem cell graft donor, collected from the stem cell graft. The chain links TRBV20-1 to TRBJ1-3; D is possibly TRBD1 (5 bases). CDR3 region: CSARESMDMQKEGDPGNTIYF. DNA for the CDR3: TGCAGTGCTAGAGAGAGCATGGACATGCAAAAGGAGGGCGATCCTGGAAACACCATATATTTT.